The 23 T cell receptor beta chains reported below all come from one sample, sequenced in a study of graft-versus-host responses after intestinal transplantation. Graft material was processed, releasing intraepithelial and lamina propria lymphocytes. Profiling relied on immunoSEQ multiplex PCR, and the TCRdb table lists in-frame clones only, not all of them. The sample contains some 12,000 clones, around four fifths of which appear only once. This sample comprised ileum tissue, obtained 23 days after intestinal transplant. The receptors were gathered from a human patient who received an intestinal transplant, so some T cells may come from the graft donor.

The V call is TRBV20-1, the J call TRBJ2-1; no clear D gene. CDR3 size: 11 residues. The V gene lost 5 bases and the J gene lost 4 bases, with 6 bases spanning the gap. Germline assignment: CDR1 DFQATT and CDR2 SNEGSKA (reference sequence). The CDR3 region has the DNA TGCAGTGCTTCTAGGTACAATGAGCAGTTCTTC. Translating gives CSASRYNEQFF.

The chain is built from TRBV30 and TRBJ2-3; possibly TRBD2 for D (5 bases). Germline V gene data show CDR1 as GTSNPN and CDR2 as SVGIG (reference sequence). V shed 0 bases and J shed 13 bases, with 11 bases lying between them. The CDR3 runs to 11 residues. This CDR3 reads CAWSVRGREYF. The CDR3 DNA sequence: TGTGCCTGGAGTGTACGAGGGAGAGAGTATTTT.

The CDR3 sequence is CASSLVGDQGGRNGYTF. The CDR3 region has the DNA TGTGCCAGCAGCTTAGTAGGAGACCAGGGAGGTCGGAATGGCTACACCTTC. The chain employs TRBV11-2 and TRBJ1-2; D is possibly TRBD1 (5 bases). The CDR3 spans 17 residues. CDR1 and CDR2 from the germline V gene are SGHAT and FQNNGV. V shed 1 base and J shed 6 bases, with 21 bases lying between them.

The chain uses TRBV5-6 and TRBJ1-5, with 10 bases identical to TRBD1. The CDR3 is 15 residues long. V shed 0 bases, J shed 5 bases, and the junction held 2 bases outside the gene matches. Germline V CDR1 and CDR2: SGHDT, YYEEEE. The CDR3 DNA is TGTGCCAGCAGCTTGGGGGGACAGGGGTATCAGCCCCAGCATTTT. The encoded protein is CASSLGGQGYQPQHF.

The gene calls are TRBV5-1 and TRBJ2-6; perhaps D is TRBD1 or TRBD2 (5 bases each). Germline CDR1 and CDR2: SGHRS and YFSETQ. V lost 3 bases and J lost 0, with 13 bases in between. The CDR3 contains 17 residues. The CDR3 coding sequence is TGCGCCAGCAGCTACCGGGGCCTCATCTCTGGGGCCAACGTCCTGACTTTC. Translation gives CASSYRGLISGANVLTF.

The chain is built from TRBV6-1 and TRBJ2-1; 8 bases line up with TRBD1. The ends lost 0 bases at V and 2 bases at J; junction bases unmatched: 3. The CDR3 length is 16 residues. Germline lookup yields CDR1 MNHNS and CDR2 SASEGT. In nucleotides, the CDR3 is TGTGCCAGCAGTGAAGCCCTGACAGGGGCCTACAATGAGCAGTTCTTC. Encoded protein: CASSEALTGAYNEQFF.

The chain recombines TRBV11-2 with TRBJ2-7, with D unresolved. This CDR3 is 12 amino acids long. V dropped 4 bases and J dropped 4 bases, with 8 bases sitting between them. Germline lookup yields CDR1 SGHAT and CDR2 FQNNGV. The CDR3 DNA reads TGTGCCAGCAGCTGGAACAGTTACGAGCAGTACTTC. It is translated as CASSWNSYEQYF.

The CDR3 DNA reads TGTGCCAGTAGTATTCCAGCTTCGGGCAATCAGCCCCAGCATTTT. This gives the protein CASSIPASGNQPQHF. The chain combines TRBV19 with TRBJ1-5; no definite D call. Germline V lookup: CDR1 LNHDA, CDR2 SQIVND (reference sequence). V lost 3 bases and J 2 bases, leaving 11 bases between the germline ends. The CDR3 runs 15 residues.

CDR3 coding DNA: TGCGCCAGCAGCCAACTCCAGGGGATCCTGAACACTGAAGCTTTCTTT. This sequence encodes CASSQLQGILNTEAFF. The chain recombines TRBV4-1 with TRBJ1-1; possible D gene TRBD1, 6 bases. CDR1 and CDR2 from the germline V gene are MGHRA and YSYEKL. This CDR3 has 16 amino acids. The V end lost 2 bases, the J end lost 0 bases, and 13 bases lay between the germline ends.

The chain uses TRBV19 and TRBJ1-2; 12 bases map to TRBD1. The CDR3 has 16 amino acids. Germline loops: CDR1 LNHDA, CDR2 SQIVND (reference sequence). The CDR3 region is CATKGTGGVWNYGYTF. CDR3 nucleotides: TGTGCTACTAAAGGGACAGGGGGCGTATGGAACTATGGCTACACCTTC.

By share, this clone counts as large. V gene TRBV27 combines with J gene TRBJ2-1; possibly TRBD1 for D (6 bases). Trimming took 4 bases from V and 0 from J, leaving 10 bases between them. The CDR3 totals 15 residues. The germline V gene has CDR1 MNHEY and CDR2 SMNVEV (reference sequence). CDR3 region: CASSSLDSSYNEQFF. The CDR3, as DNA: TGTGCCAGCAGTTCCTTGGACAGCTCCTACAATGAGCAGTTCTTC.

V usage is TRBV6-5 and J usage is TRBJ1-3, with 8 bases fitting TRBD1. The CDR3 sequence is 14 residues long. Germline V CDR1 and CDR2: MNHEY, SVGAGI. J gave up 1 base and V 11 bases, and 7 bases lay outside the gene matches. CDR3 bases: TGTGCCGGCGGACAGGGTGGGTCTGGAAACACCATATATTTT. Its translation is CAGGQGGSGNTIYF.

The CDR3 spells CASSLRGGEQYF. CDR3 DNA sequence: TGTGCCAGCAGCTTGAGGGGAGGCGAGCAGTACTTC. The rearrangement uses TRBV5-6 and TRBJ2-5; D might be TRBD2 (6 bases). The DNA end is more similar to TRBJ2-7, so the J call may be wrong. This CDR3 region has 12 residues. From germline, CDR1 is SGHDT and CDR2 YYEEEE.

The V call is TRBV10-3, the J call TRBJ1-1; perhaps TRBD1 as D (5 bases). Trimming took off 3 bases at V and 12 bases at J, with 20 bases between the two ends. Germline V gene lookup returns CDR1 ENHRY and CDR2 SYGVKD. The CDR3 spans 14 residues. The DNA of the CDR3 is TGTGCCATCAGTGATTTGGGACGTCCCACTCGGCCTTTCTTT. Protein product: CAISDLGRPTRPFF.

This chain joins TRBV5-4 and TRBJ1-1; D is possibly TRBD1 (5 bases). Germline lookup yields CDR1 SGHNT and CDR2 YYREEE (reference sequence). V shed 3 bases and J shed 5 bases, with 14 bases lying between them. The CDR3 loop spans 14 amino acids. The CDR3 DNA follows: TGTGCCAGCAGCTCCGGGACCCCAAGGACTGAAGCTTTCTTT. This gives the protein CASSSGTPRTEAFF.

In regard to this clone: Other DNA sequences in the same sample also yield this CDR3. The genes are TRBV9 and TRBJ2-2; D unclear. Germline V gives CDR1 SGDLS, CDR2 YYNGEE. This CDR3 comprises 14 residues. V lost 0 bases to trimming and J lost 2 bases, with 5 bases between them. The CDR3 loop reads CASSVGGNTGELFF. As DNA, the CDR3 is TGTGCCAGCAGCGTAGGGGGAAACACCGGGGAGCTGTTTTTT.

This rearrangement joins TRBV4-2 to TRBJ2-7; D not resolved. The length of the CDR3 is 15 residues. Trimming cost V 0 bases and J 1 base, with 10 bases left between them. Germline CDR1 is LGHNA and CDR2 is YNFKEQ. The CDR3 reads CASSQEEASSYEQYF. CDR3 bases: TGTGCCAGCAGCCAAGAGGAAGCGTCGTCCTACGAGCAGTACTTC.

The chain is built from TRBV5-8 and TRBJ1-1; D unclear. The CDR3 spans 10 residues. Between the trimmed V and J ends, which lost 7 bases and 3 bases, there was a span of 4 bases. The germline gives CDR1 SGHTS, CDR2 YDEGEE. The CDR3 region has the DNA TGTGCCAGCCGATACACTGAAGCTTTCTTT. Translation gives CASRYTEAFF.

This clone has a single count. The genes are TRBV5-6 and TRBJ2-1, with D perhaps TRBD1 (5 bases). The CDR3 covers 17 residues. Trimming removed 0 bases from V and 2 bases from J, with 15 bases in between. Germline-derived CDR1 and CDR2 are SGHDT and YYEEEE. This CDR3 is CASSLVSRAGPYNEQFF. The DNA of the CDR3 is TGTGCCAGCAGCTTGGTGTCAAGGGCAGGGCCCTACAATGAGCAGTTCTTC.

This chain connects TRBV6-5 to TRBJ1-5; D may be TRBD1 (6 bases). V lost 10 bases, J lost 1 base, and 8 bases lay in between. The CDR3 consists of 12 residues. Germline loops: CDR1 MNHEY, CDR2 SVGAGI. This CDR3 is CATGASNQPQHF. CDR3 bases: TGTGCCACAGGGGCGAGCAATCAGCCCCAGCATTTT.

The sample holds a few counts of this clone. This chain joins TRBV6-5 and TRBJ2-3; D possibly corresponds to TRBD1 (5 bases). The CDR3 consists of 12 residues. Germline assignment: CDR1 MNHEY and CDR2 SVGAGI. Trimming took off 7 bases at V and 4 bases at J, with 9 bases between the two ends. The CDR3 here is CASNDSPDTQYF. Here the CDR3 DNA reads TGTGCCAGCAATGACAGCCCAGATACGCAGTATTTT.

The V call is TRBV19, the J call TRBJ2-7; 8 nucleotides align to TRBD1. There are 15 residues in the CDR3. V dropped 3 bases and J dropped 3; count of bases not matched to a gene: 7. Per the germline V gene, CDR1 is LNHDA and CDR2 is SQIVND (reference sequence). CDR3 in DNA: TGTGCCAGTAGTATCCCTGGGACAGGATACTACGAGCAGTACTTC. Its translation is CASSIPGTGYYEQYF.

This clone came up a few times. The V call is TRBV6-1, the J call TRBJ2-5; the D call may be TRBD1 or TRBD2 (5 bases each). The CDR3 length is 15 residues. Germline V gives CDR1 MNHNS, CDR2 SASEGT. The ends were cut back, 2 bases at V and 4 bases at J, with 14 bases in the middle. This chain's CDR3 is CASSERLWGRETQYF. In DNA, the CDR3 is TGTGCCAGCAGTGAACGACTGTGGGGACGAGAGACCCAGTACTTC.